Shown below are 7 T cell receptor beta chains from a single sample sequenced in a study of breast tumors, draining lymph nodes, adjacent tissues. Axillary draining lymph nodes of breast cancer patients supplied the node samples. MiXCR, run by TCRdb on the multiplex PCR reads, gives a single entry per CDR3 protein. Of approximately 230,000 distinct CDR3 sequences detected, nearly 35% appear once; the ten largest clones hold approximately 3.7%. Material: axillary lymph node tissue. These TCRs come from a female donor with breast cancer. Some clones in this sample may be carry-over from other donors' samples.

The chain links TRBV20-1 to TRBJ1-3; D is undetermined. The CDR3 totals 9 residues. From germline, CDR1 is DFQATT and CDR2 SNEGSKA (reference sequence). The ends were cut back, 2 bases at V and 7 bases at J, with 0 bases in the middle. CDR3 residues: CSARNTIYF. Written as DNA, the CDR3 is TGCAGTGCTAGAAACACCATATATTTT.

This clonotype was detected a few times. This sequence may be a read error, since a much larger clone differs from it by one base. The chain links TRBV5-1 to TRBJ2-2; 9 nucleotides align to TRBD2. The CDR3 sequence is 15 residues long. Germline V gene data show CDR1 as SGHRS and CDR2 as YFSETQ. With 6 bases clipped from V and 4 bases from J, the junction kept 7 bases outside the gene matches. CDR3 DNA sequence: TGCGCCAGCAAATGGACTAGCGAGATCACCGGGGAGCTGTTTTTT. Translated: CASKWTSEITGELFF.

This clonotype was seen a handful of times. V and J are TRBV18 and TRBJ2-2; D possibly corresponds to TRBD2 (6 bases). The germline V gene encodes CDR1 KGHSH and CDR2 LQKENI. This CDR3 region has 17 residues. V was clipped by 6 bases and J by 2 bases, with 19 bases between them. CDR3 nucleotides: TGTGCCAGCTCCGCGCTCGTCGGACTACATAACACCGGGGAGCTGTTTTTT. It specifies CASSALVGLHNTGELFF.

At least ten counts were recorded for this clonotype. V gene TRBV2 combines with J gene TRBJ2-1; either TRBD1 or TRBD2 may fit D (7 bases each). The CDR3 is 15 amino acids. Germline V gene data show CDR1 as SNHLY and CDR2 as FYNNEI. V was cut by 7 bases and J by 7 bases, with 20 bases left in between. The CDR3, as DNA: TGTGCCAGCACGACAGGGCGGGGGTTCGGGAATGAGCAGTTCTTC. Protein sequence: CASTTGRGFGNEQFF.

This clonotype was found many times. The V call is TRBV2, the J call TRBJ1-6, with D possibly matching TRBD1 (6 bases). Germline CDR1 reads SNHLY; CDR2 reads FYNNEI. V was shortened by 1 base and J by 4 bases, with 8 bases between the two germline ends. CDR3 length: 15 amino acids. The DNA for the CDR3 is TGTGCCAGCAGTGAAGGGGGGCAGTATAATTCACCCCTCCACTTT. It is translated as CASSEGGQYNSPLHF. The whole variable domain, remainder taken from reference TRBV2 and TRBJ1-6, is EPEVTQTPSHQVTQMGQEVILRCVPISNHLYFYWYRQILGQKVEFLVSFYNNEISEKSEIFDDQFSVERPDGSNFTLKIRSTKLEDSAMYFCASSEGGQYNSPLHFGNGTRLTVT.

As for this clonotype: Its ends do not fully match the called genes, so a read error is possible. This sequence joins TRBV9 and TRBJ2-5; D is possibly TRBD2 (6 bases). Per germline, CDR1 SGDLS and CDR2 YYNGEE. The CDR3 sequence is 14 residues long. The CDR3 spells CASSSGSVTDTQSF. Written as DNA, the CDR3 is TGTGCCAGCAGCTCCGGGAGCGTCACAGATACGCAGTCCTTC.

J is TRBJ2-5 and V is TRBV14; TRBD1 matches 8 bases. Germline CDR1 reads SGHDN; CDR2 reads FVKESK. The CDR3 sequence is 13 residues long. After removal of 0 bases from V and 10 bases from J, the junction contained 4 bases not matched to a gene. CDR3 residues: CASSQDWTGIQYF. As DNA, the CDR3 is TGTGCCAGCAGCCAAGATTGGACAGGGATCCAGTACTTC.